This TCR beta chain was captured in a study of blood T cell repertoires in COVID-19. Across the study: From the United States, Italy and Spain came samples of acute and convalescent COVID-19. Sources were T cells, B-cell-depleted T cells, or PBMCs; the material itself was cDNA or gDNA.

Seattle's enrolled individuals joined amid active infection and were then monitored longitudinally. J lost 2 bases, V lost 0 bases, and 5 bases had no gene match. Per germline, CDR1 SGHNT and CDR2 YYREEE (reference sequence). The CDR3 runs to 16 residues. Authors' analysis steps: Scientists estimated how many nucleated cells there were by amplifying reference gene primers. Profiled with immunoSEQ multiplex PCR; TCRdb holds only in-frame clones, not every one. The DNA gave D and trimming, while V, J and clone size come from that table. The sample includes around 170,000 clones, roughly three quarters seen only once; the top ten take about 10%.

Sequenced sample: peripheral blood. The rearrangement joins TRBV5-4 to TRBJ2-5; 9 nucleotides line up with TRBD2. This sequence was found in a woman aged 80 or older with COVID-19, enrolled during active disease. In DNA form, the CDR3 reads TGTGCCAGCAGCTTGGGGTTAGCGGGGGAACAAGAGACCCAGTACTTC. It translates to CASSLGLAGEQETQYF.